This T cell receptor beta chain is drawn from a study of blood T cell repertoires in COVID-19. In the study overall: Researchers got acute and convalescent COVID-19 samples from the United States, Italy and Spain. The cDNA or gDNA used as material had been derived from T cells, B-cell-depleted T cells, or PBMCs.

The repertoire was sequenced with immunoSEQ multiplex PCR; TCRdb's copy has only in-frame clones and lacks some. The table includes around 130,000 clones, around four fifths detected once. This TCR was sampled from a human donor in a cohort sampled during active COVID-19. Input material: peripheral blood.

In nucleotides, the CDR3 is TGCAGTGCTAGTATGCAGGGCCCTTCACCCCTCCACTTT. Its protein product is CSASMQGPSPLHF. V is TRBV20-1 and J is TRBJ1-6; D possibly corresponds to TRBD1 (5 bases). The CDR3 is 13 residues long. Germline V gene data show CDR1 as DFQATT and CDR2 as SNEGSKA (reference sequence). The V and J ends lost 3 bases and 9 bases respectively, with 12 bases between them.